The rows below give T cell receptor beta chains drawn from one sample of a study of regulatory T cells in long-lasting Graves disease. One entry per CDR3 protein results from TCRdb running MiXCR on the multiplex PCR reads. The repertoire includes more than 400,000 distinct CDR3 sequences, around 16% of them detected once, and less than 15% sits in the top ten. These same data were also listed under a study on T cells in Graves' hyperthyroidism and ophthalmopathy.

The input for sequencing was peripheral blood mononuclear cells (PBMCs), taken at new diagnosis, from a patient treated with antithyroid drugs. These receptors were obtained from a man in his forties or fifties with Graves disease. Each CDR3 is given with its conserved first and last residue. A D gene is named only where the DNA matches it firmly. Some rows have no size entry. The others give once, few or many, or a class for an expanded clone.

v_call	d_call	j_call	clone_size	cdr3_nt	cdr3_aa
TRBV28	TRBD2	TRBJ2-1	many	TGTGCCAGCAGACTTAGCGGGATGGATTTAGTGTTCTTC	CASRLSGMDLVFF
TRBV7-9	.	TRBJ1-3	few	TGTGCCAGCAGCTTAGCTCAAACAGGGTTCTTCTCTGGAAACACCATATATTTT	CASSLAQTGFFSGNTIYF
TRBV2	TRBD2	TRBJ2-7	.	TGTGCCAGCAGTGCGACTAGCGGGAGGCAGTACTTC	CASSATSGRQYF
TRBV6-1	.	TRBJ2-1	once	TGTGCCAGCAGTGGACAGCCGAACAATGAGCAGTTCTTC	CASSGQPNNEQFF
TRBV12-3/TRBV12-4	.	TRBJ2-7	many	TGTGCCAGCAGTCCCCCCGGGGGCTCAGATCGTAGGAGCGAGCAGTACTTC	CASSPPGGSDRRSEQYF
TRBV7-9	.	TRBJ2-1	many	TGTGCCAGCAGCTTAACGGCGCCATCATACAATGAGCAGTTCTTC	CASSLTAPSYNEQFF
TRBV7-9	.	TRBJ2-5	many	TGTGCCAGCAGCTTGGGGACTCGGCAAGGCGAGACCCAGTACTTC	CASSLGTRQGETQYF
TRBV30	TRBD1	TRBJ2-7	many	TGTGCCTGGAGTCAGGGGGTCTCCTACGAGCAGTACTTC	CAWSQGVSYEQYF
TRBV28	TRBD2	TRBJ2-5	many	TGTGCCAGCAGTTTGGCGGGAGGGAAAGAGACCCAGTACTTC	CASSLAGGKETQYF
TRBV29-1	.	TRBJ2-3	.	TGCAGCGTTGTTCAGGGAACAGATACGCAGTATTTT	CSVVQGTDTQYF
TRBV6-1	TRBD2	TRBJ2-3	.	TGTGCCAGCAGTATAGGGTTGACTAGCGATGGAGATACGCAGTATTTT	CASSIGLTSDGDTQYF
TRBV27	.	TRBJ1-5	.	TGTGCCAGCAGTTTATCGTATAGCAATCAGCCCCAGCATTTT	CASSLSYSNQPQHF
TRBV29-1	.	TRBJ2-7	many	TGCAGCGTTGGAGCTCTAGGGCTCGAGCAGTACTTC	CSVGALGLEQYF
TRBV5-1	TRBD2	TRBJ2-1	.	TGCGCCAGCAGCTTGGAAGGCGGGAGGGCCCATGAGCAGTTCTTC	CASSLEGGRAHEQFF
TRBV11-3	TRBD1	TRBJ2-1	many	TGTGCCAGCAGCTTTAGACAGGGGTACTCAAATGAGCAGTTCTTC	CASSFRQGYSNEQFF
TRBV2	.	TRBJ1-5	many	TGTGCCAGCAGTGGGCGCACCCAGCATTTT	CASSGRTQHF
TRBV19	TRBD2	TRBJ2-7	few	TGTGCCAGTAGTATCGGTCTAGCGGGAGCCTACGAGCAGTACTTC	CASSIGLAGAYEQYF
TRBV28	.	TRBJ2-1	many	TGTGCCAGTAAACGACTAGGGGGCAACCGTTCCTACAATGAGCAGTTCTTC	CASKRLGGNRSYNEQFF
TRBV29-1	TRBD1	TRBJ1-1	few	TGCAGCGTCGCGGACAGGGTGTACACTGAAGCTTTCTTT	CSVADRVYTEAFF
TRBV29-1	TRBD2	TRBJ2-1	few	TGCAGCGGTGAGGCGGGGGGGGCGGAGTTCTTC	CSGEAGGAEFF
TRBV5-1	.	TRBJ1-1	many	TGCGCCAGCAATCCTCAGGGGTCCGGGAACACTGAAGCTTTCTTT	CASNPQGSGNTEAFF
TRBV4-2	.	TRBJ2-5	.	TGTGCCAGCAGCCAAGATCGGTCTGGGGGACAAGAGACCCAGTACTTC	CASSQDRSGGQETQYF
TRBV12-3/TRBV12-4	TRBD1	TRBJ2-7	.	TGTGCCAGCAGTTCTCGGGACAGGGGTTACAAGCAGTACTTC	CASSSRDRGYKQYF
TRBV6-2/TRBV6-3	.	TRBJ2-2	once	TGTGTCAGCAGCCTGGGGGCGAACACCGGAGAGCTGTTTTTT	CVSSLGANTGELFF
TRBV2	.	TRBJ2-1	many	TGTGCCAGCATGGTCTTCGACAATGAGCAGTTCTTC	CASMVFDNEQFF
TRBV12-3/TRBV12-4	.	TRBJ2-1	few	TGTGCCAGCATCCTGTCCAACGGGGGAACTTACAATGAGCAGTTCTTC	CASILSNGGTYNEQFF
TRBV29-1	.	TRBJ2-1	.	TGCAGCGTTGTGATTAGCAGGGCGAAGAGCTACAATGAGCAGTTCTTC	CSVVISRAKSYNEQFF
TRBV3-1	.	TRBJ1-1	many	TGTGCCAGCAGCCTAAGGCGCGGGGTGGACACTGAAGCTTTCTTT	CASSLRRGVDTEAFF
TRBV20-1	.	TRBJ1-1	few	TGCAGTGCTAAGCCAGGCAGGGATGGGGTTGAAGCTTTCTTT	CSAKPGRDGVEAFF
TRBV6-5	.	TRBJ1-5	.	TGTGCCAGCAGTTACACTTTTAGCAATCAGCCCCAGCATTTT	CASSYTFSNQPQHF
TRBV5-1	.	TRBJ2-3	many	TGCGCCAGCAGCTTGGTCGGGGACCCCGCGTATTTT	CASSLVGDPAYF
TRBV2	.	TRBJ2-2	many	TGTGCCAGCAGGGAACAGCCAGGGGTTACCGGGGAGCTGTTTTTT	CASREQPGVTGELFF
TRBV3-1	.	TRBJ2-1	many	TGTGCCAGCAGCCAAGGACGGCTAGCTGCTACCTACAATGAGCAGTTCTTC	CASSQGRLAATYNEQFF
TRBV28	.	TRBJ1-1	many	TGTGCCAGCGAAGCCGAGTACACTGAAGCTTTCTTT	CASEAEYTEAFF
TRBV7-9	TRBD1	TRBJ1-6	.	TGTGCCAGCAGCTCAGGGGGGGGACAGGGGGCGCGGTCACCCCTCCACTTT	CASSSGGGQGARSPLHF
TRBV30	.	TRBJ2-1	.	TGTGCCTGGAGTGGAAGTGGGGACTCCAAGCAGTTCTTC	CAWSGSGDSKQFF
TRBV19	TRBD1	TRBJ2-1	many	TGTGCCAGTAGCTACTCGACAGGGAATGCTGAGCAGTTCTTC	CASSYSTGNAEQFF
TRBV3-1	TRBD1	TRBJ1-1	many	TGTGCCAGCAGCCCCAACAGACAGGGGGGGTATAACACTGAAGCTTTCTTT	CASSPNRQGGYNTEAFF
TRBV14	TRBD1	TRBJ2-7	.	TGTGCCAGCAGCCGGATGAGGGGGCTCTACGAGCAGTACTTC	CASSRMRGLYEQYF
TRBV19	.	TRBJ1-1	.	TGTGCCAGTAGTTGGGCACTCAGTAGTGTAACTGAAGCTTTCTTT	CASSWALSSVTEAFF
TRBV3-1	.	TRBJ1-5	many	TGTGCCAGCAGCCAAGGACTTAAAAGGGGGCAGCCCCAGCATTTT	CASSQGLKRGQPQHF
TRBV12-3/TRBV12-4	.	TRBJ2-7	.	TGTGCCAGCAGTTCCGGGACAAACTACGAGCAGTACTTC	CASSSGTNYEQYF
TRBV6-1	.	TRBJ1-6	.	TGTGCCAGCAGTCCCGGGCCAAATAATTCACCCCTCCACTTT	CASSPGPNNSPLHF
TRBV19	.	TRBJ2-1	few	TGTGCCAGTAAGCGCTCACTCTCCTACAATGAGCAGTTCTTC	CASKRSLSYNEQFF
TRBV6-2/TRBV6-3	TRBD1	TRBJ1-2	few	TGTGCCAGCAGTTTAATTACACAGGGGGCGTATGGCTACACCTTC	CASSLITQGAYGYTF
TRBV6-1	TRBD1	TRBJ2-7	.	TGTGCCAGCAGTGGGGGACAGGGGAAGGACCCCTACGAGCAGTACTTC	CASSGGQGKDPYEQYF
TRBV2	TRBD1	TRBJ2-7	many	TGTGCCAGCAGTGAGTGGGGACAGGCCTACGAGCAGTACTTC	CASSEWGQAYEQYF
TRBV27	.	TRBJ2-1	many	TGTGCCAGCAGTTTACGGGGCGGGTCCTACAATGAGCAGTTCTTC	CASSLRGGSYNEQFF